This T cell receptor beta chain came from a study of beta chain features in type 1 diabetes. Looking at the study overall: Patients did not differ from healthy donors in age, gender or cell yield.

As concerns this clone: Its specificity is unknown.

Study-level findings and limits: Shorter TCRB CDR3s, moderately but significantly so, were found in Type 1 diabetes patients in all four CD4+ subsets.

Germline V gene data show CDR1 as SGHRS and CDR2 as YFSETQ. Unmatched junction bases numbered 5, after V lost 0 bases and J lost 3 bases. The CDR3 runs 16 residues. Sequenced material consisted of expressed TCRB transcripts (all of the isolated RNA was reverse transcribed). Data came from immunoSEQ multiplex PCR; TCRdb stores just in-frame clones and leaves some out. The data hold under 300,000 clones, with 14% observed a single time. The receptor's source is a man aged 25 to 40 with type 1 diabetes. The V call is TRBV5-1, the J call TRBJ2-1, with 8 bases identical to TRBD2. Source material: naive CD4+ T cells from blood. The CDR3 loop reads CASSLVGTSVYNEQFF. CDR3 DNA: TGCGCCAGCAGCTTGGTTGGGACTAGTGTCTACAATGAGCAGTTCTTC.